Here is one T cell receptor (beta chain) with its context. The sample comes from a study of blood T cell repertoires in COVID-19. Study-wide context: T cells, B-cell-depleted T cells, or PBMCs provided the cDNA or gDNA that served as material.

Assay used: immunoSEQ multiplex PCR; TCRdb lists only in-frame clones, some missing. The sample contains roughly 360,000 clones, around 83% of which appear only once. Trimming pared 4 bases from V and 6 bases from J, leaving 12 bases between. Looked up from germline, CDR1 is SGHRS and CDR2 is YFSETQ. The CDR3 has 13 residues. The rearrangement links TRBV5-1 to TRBJ2-3; D unresolved. The sequenced sample was PBMCs or T cells enriched from blood (not recorded which). The receptor was derived from a woman aged 50 to 65 who had recovered from COVID-19. This chain's CDR3 is CASSPELRDTQYF. The CDR3 DNA reads as TGCGCCAGCAGCCCTGAACTGAGGGATACGCAGTATTTT. Supplemented by reference TRBV5-1 and TRBJ2-3, the full variable domain reads KAGVTQTPRYLIKTRGQQVTLSCSPISGHRSVSWYQQTPGQGLQFLFEYFSETQRNKGNFPGRFSGRQFSNSRSEMNVSTLELGDSALYLCASSPELRDTQYFGPGTRLTVL.